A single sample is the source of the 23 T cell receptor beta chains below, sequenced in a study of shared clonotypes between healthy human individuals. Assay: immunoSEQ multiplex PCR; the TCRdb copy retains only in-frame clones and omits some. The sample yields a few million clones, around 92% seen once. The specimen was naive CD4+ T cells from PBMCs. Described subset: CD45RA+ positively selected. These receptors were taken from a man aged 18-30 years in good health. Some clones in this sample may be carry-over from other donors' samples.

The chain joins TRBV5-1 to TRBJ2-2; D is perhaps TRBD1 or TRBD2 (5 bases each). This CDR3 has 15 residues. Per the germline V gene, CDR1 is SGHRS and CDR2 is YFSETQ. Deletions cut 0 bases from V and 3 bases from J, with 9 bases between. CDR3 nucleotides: TGCGCCAGCAGCTTGGGGGACGTAGACACCGGGGAGCTGTTTTTT. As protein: CASSLGDVDTGELFF. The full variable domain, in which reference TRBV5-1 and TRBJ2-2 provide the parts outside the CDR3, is KAGVTQTPRYLIKTRGQQVTLSCSPISGHRSVSWYQQTPGQGLQFLFEYFSETQRNKGNFPGRFSGRQFSNSRSEMNVSTLELGDSALYLCASSLGDVDTGELFFGEGSRLTVL.

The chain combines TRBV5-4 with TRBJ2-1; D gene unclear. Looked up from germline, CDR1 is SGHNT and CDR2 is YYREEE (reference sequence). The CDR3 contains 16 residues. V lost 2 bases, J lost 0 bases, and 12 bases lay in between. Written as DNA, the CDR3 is TGTGCCAGCAGCTTTTCGGGCCTAAACTCCTACAATGAGCAGTTCTTC. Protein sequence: CASSFSGLNSYNEQFF. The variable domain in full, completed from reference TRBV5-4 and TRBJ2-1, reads ETGVTQSPTHLIKTRGQQVTLRCSSQSGHNTVSWYQQALGQGPQFIFQYYREEENGRGNFPPRFSGLQFPNYSSELNVNALELDDSALYLCASSFSGLNSYNEQFFGPGTRLTVL.

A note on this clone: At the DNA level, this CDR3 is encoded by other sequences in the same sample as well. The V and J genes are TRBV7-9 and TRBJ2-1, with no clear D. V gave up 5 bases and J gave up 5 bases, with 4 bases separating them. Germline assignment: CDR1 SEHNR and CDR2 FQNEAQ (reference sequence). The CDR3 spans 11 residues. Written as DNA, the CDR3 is TGTGCCAGCAGCCTAAACAATGAGCAGTTCTTC. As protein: CASSLNNEQFF.

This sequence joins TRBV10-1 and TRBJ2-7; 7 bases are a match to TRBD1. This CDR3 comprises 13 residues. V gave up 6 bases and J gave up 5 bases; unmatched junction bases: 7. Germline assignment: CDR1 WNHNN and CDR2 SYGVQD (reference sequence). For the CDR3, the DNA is TGCGCCAGCAGCCCCGCTACAGGGGACGAGCAGTACTTC. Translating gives CASSPATGDEQYF.

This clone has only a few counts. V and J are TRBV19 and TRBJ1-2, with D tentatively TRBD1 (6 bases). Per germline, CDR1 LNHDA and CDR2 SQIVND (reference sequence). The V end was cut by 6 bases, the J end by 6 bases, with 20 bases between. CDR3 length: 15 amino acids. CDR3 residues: CASSLITGTYDGYTF. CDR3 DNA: TGTGCCAGTAGCCTTATAACCGGGACATATGATGGCTACACCTTC.

Here the CDR3 DNA reads TGTGCCAGCAGTGAAGCCCTGTCAGGGAGAAACACTGAAGCTTTCTTT. It yields the protein CASSEALSGRNTEAFF. The gene calls are TRBV6-1 and TRBJ1-1, with D perhaps matching TRBD1 (5 bases). CDR3 length: 16 residues. The V end was cut by 0 bases, the J end by 2 bases, with 13 bases between. The germline CDR1 and CDR2 sequences are MNHNS and SASEGT.

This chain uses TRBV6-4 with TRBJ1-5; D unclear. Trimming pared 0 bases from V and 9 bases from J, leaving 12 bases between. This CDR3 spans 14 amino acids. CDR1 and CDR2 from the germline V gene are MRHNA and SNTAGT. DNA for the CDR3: TGTGCCAGCAGTGACTCGATTAGCTCCCCGCCCCAGCATTTT. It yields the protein CASSDSISSPPQHF.

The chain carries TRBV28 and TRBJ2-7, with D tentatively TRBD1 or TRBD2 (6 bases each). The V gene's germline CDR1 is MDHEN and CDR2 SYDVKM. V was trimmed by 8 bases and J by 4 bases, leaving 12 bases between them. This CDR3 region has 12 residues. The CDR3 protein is CASRRGRYEQYF. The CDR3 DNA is TGTGCCAGCCGAAGGGGGAGGTACGAGCAGTACTTC.

The chain's CDR3 is CATSRERDRVYEQYF. The CDR3 DNA follows: TGTGCCACCAGCAGAGAGCGGGACAGGGTGTACGAGCAGTACTTC. The J gene is TRBJ2-7, the V gene TRBV15, with 9 bases fitting TRBD1. The length of the CDR3 is 15 residues. J lost 4 bases, V lost 0 bases, and 4 bases had no gene match. Germline V gene lookup returns CDR1 LNHNV and CDR2 YYDKDF (reference sequence).

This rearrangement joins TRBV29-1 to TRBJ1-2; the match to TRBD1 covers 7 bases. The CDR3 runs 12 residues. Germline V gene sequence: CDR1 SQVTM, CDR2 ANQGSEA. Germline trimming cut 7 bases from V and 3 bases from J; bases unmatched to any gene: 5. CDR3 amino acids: CSAGQDYYGYTF. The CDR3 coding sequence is TGCAGCGCTGGACAGGACTACTATGGCTACACCTTC.

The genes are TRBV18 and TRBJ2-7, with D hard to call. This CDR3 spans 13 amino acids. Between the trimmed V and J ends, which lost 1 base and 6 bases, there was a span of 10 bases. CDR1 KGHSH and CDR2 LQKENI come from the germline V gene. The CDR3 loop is CASSPLETSEQYF. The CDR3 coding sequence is TGTGCCAGCTCACCACTCGAAACCTCCGAGCAGTACTTC.

The DNA for the CDR3 is TGCGCCAGCAGCCTAACCACCAGCTCCTACAATGAGCAGTTCTTC. It is translated as CASSLTTSSYNEQFF. This rearrangement joins TRBV4-3 to TRBJ2-1; no firm D call. The CDR3 has 15 amino acids. The germline gives CDR1 LGHNA, CDR2 YSLEER. V gave up 4 bases and J gave up 0 bases, with 10 bases separating them.

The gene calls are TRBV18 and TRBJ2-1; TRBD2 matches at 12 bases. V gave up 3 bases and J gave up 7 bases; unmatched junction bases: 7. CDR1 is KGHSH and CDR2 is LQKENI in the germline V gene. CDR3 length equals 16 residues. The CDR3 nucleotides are TGTGCCAGCTCACCCCGACTAGCGGGAGAGGATAATGAGCAGTTCTTC. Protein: CASSPRLAGEDNEQFF.

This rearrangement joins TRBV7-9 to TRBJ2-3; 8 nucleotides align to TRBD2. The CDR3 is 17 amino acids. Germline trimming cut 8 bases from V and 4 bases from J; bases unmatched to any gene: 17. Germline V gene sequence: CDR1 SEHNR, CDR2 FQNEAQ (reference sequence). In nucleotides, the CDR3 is TGTGCCAGCCCCACGGAATCGGTAGCGGGGAGGTCAGATACGCAGTATTTT. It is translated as CASPTESVAGRSDTQYF.

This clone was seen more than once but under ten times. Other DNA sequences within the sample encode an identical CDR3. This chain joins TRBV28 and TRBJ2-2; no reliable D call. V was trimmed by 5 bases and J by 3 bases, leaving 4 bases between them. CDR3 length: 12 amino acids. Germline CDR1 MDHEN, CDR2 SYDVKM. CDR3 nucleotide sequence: TGTGCCAGCAGTACATACACCGGGGAGCTGTTTTTT. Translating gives CASSTYTGELFF.

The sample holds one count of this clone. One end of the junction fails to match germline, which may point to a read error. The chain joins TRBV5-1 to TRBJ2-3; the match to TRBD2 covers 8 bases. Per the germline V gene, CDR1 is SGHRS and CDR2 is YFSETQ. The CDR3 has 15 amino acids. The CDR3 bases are TGCGCCAGCACCTTGGAAGCGGGAGTCGCAGATACGCAGTATTTT. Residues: CASTLEAGVADTQYF.

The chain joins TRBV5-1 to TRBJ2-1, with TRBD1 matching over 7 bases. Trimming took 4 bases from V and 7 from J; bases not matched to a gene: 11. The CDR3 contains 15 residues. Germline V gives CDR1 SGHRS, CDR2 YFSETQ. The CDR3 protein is CASSPDRAFSNEQFF. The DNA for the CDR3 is TGCGCCAGCAGCCCCGACAGGGCTTTTTCAAATGAGCAGTTCTTC.

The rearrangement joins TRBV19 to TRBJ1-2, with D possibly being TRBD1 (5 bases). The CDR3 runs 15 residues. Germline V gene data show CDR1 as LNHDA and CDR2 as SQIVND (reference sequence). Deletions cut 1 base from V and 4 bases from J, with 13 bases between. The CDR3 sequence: CASSIAQGRSYGYTF. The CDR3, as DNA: TGTGCCAGTAGTATAGCCCAGGGACGGTCCTATGGCTACACCTTC.

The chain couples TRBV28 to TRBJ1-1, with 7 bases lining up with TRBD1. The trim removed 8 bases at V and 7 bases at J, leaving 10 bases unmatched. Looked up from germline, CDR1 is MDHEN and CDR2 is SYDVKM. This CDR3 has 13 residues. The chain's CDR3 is CASGIRGGGEAFF. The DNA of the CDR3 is TGTGCCAGCGGAATCAGGGGGGGAGGTGAAGCTTTCTTT.

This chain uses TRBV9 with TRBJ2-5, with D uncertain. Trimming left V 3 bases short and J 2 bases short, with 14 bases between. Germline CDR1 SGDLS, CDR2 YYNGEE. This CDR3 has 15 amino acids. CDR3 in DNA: TGTGCCAGCAGCGCTTCGATTGGTCCTCAAGAGACCCAGTACTTC. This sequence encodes CASSASIGPQETQYF.

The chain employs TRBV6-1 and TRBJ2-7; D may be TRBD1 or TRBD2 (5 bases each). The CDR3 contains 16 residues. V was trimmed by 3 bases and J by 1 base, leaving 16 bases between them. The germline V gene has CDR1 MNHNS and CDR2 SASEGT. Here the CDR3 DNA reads TGTGCCAGCAGTGATCCCGGGACGGCGCTTTCCTACGAGCAGTACTTC. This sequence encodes CASSDPGTALSYEQYF.

CDR3 loop: CASSSSAGAQSYEQYF. Written as DNA, the CDR3 is TGTGCCAGCAGCTCGTCTGCGGGAGCACAAAGCTACGAGCAGTACTTC. This chain uses TRBV7-2 with TRBJ2-7; 7 bases match TRBD2. Germline V gene lookup returns CDR1 SGHTA and CDR2 FQGNSA. Unmatched junction bases numbered 12, after V lost 4 bases and J lost 3 bases. The CDR3 covers 16 residues. Based on the CDR3 plus reference TRBV7-2 and TRBJ2-7, the full variable domain is GAGVSQSPSNKVTEKGKDVELRCDPISGHTALYWYRQSLGQGLEFLIYFQGNSAPDKSGLPSDRFSAERTGGSVSTLTIQRTQQEDSAVYLCASSSSAGAQSYEQYFGPGTRLTVT.

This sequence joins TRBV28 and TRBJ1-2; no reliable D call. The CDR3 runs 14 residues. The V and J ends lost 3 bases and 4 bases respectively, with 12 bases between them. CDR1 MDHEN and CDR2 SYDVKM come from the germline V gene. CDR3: CASSLETLVYGYTF. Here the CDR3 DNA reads TGTGCCAGCAGTTTGGAGACATTAGTCTATGGCTACACCTTC.